Listed here are 11 T cell receptor beta chains from one sample, sequenced in a study of blood T cells in healthy people across ages. The second PCR ran roughly 6 to 11 cycles with a sample-barcoded 5' primer and J-beta primers. TCRdb reprocessed the 5' RACE reads via MiXCR and lists one record per CDR3 protein. The sample lists 1,500,000 or so distinct CDR3 sequences, roughly 43% occurring once. The material sequenced was blood. Receptors originate from a woman aged 18-29 years in good health.

This clonotype came up once. The chain is built from TRBV2 and TRBJ2-1; TRBD2 matches at 13 bases. J was trimmed by 8 bases and V by 7 bases; bases with no gene match: 8. Germline V lookup: CDR1 SNHLY, CDR2 FYNNEI. There are 15 residues in the CDR3. CDR3 residues: CASTPRTSGSDEQFF. The CDR3 DNA is TGTGCCAGCACCCCAAGGACTAGCGGGAGCGATGAGCAGTTCTTC. The full variable domain, its missing parts supplied by reference TRBV2 and TRBJ2-1, is EPEVTQTPSHQVTQMGQEVILRCVPISNHLYFYWYRQILGQKVEFLVSFYNNEISEKSEIFDDQFSVERPDGSNFTLKIRSTKLEDSAMYFCASTPRTSGSDEQFFGPGTRLTVL.

A few counts support this clonotype. This chain joins TRBV7-8 and TRBJ2-3; 11 bases are shared with TRBD2. Germline V lookup: CDR1 SGHVS, CDR2 FQNEAQ. CDR3 length: 16 residues. V dropped 5 bases and J dropped 5; count of bases not matched to a gene: 9. CDR3 region: CASSILLAGAGDTQYF. DNA for the CDR3: TGTGCCAGCAGCATCCTACTAGCGGGGGCGGGAGATACGCAGTATTTT.

V usage is TRBV3-1 and J usage is TRBJ2-3; D remains ambiguous. Trimming took off 0 bases at V and 5 bases at J, with 6 bases between the two ends. The germline CDR1 and CDR2 sequences are LGHDT and YNNKEL (reference sequence). The CDR3 is 13 residues long. The DNA for the CDR3 is TGTGCCAGCAGCCAAGAGGGATTAGATACGCAGTATTTT. Translation: CASSQEGLDTQYF.

This chain uses TRBV7-2 with TRBJ2-1; D gene ambiguous. This CDR3 has 15 residues. The ends were cut back, 3 bases at V and 4 bases at J, with 13 bases in the middle. The germline V gene has CDR1 SGHTA and CDR2 FQGNSA. As DNA, the CDR3 is TGTGCCAGCAGCTTCACGACTGGAGTTTACAATGAGCAGTTCTTC. It yields the protein CASSFTTGVYNEQFF.

The chain couples TRBV4-3 to TRBJ1-2; maybe TRBD1 (6 bases). CDR1 is LGHNA and CDR2 is YSLEER in the germline V gene. There are 15 residues in the CDR3. V shed 7 bases and J shed 2 bases, with 17 bases lying between them. CDR3 in amino acids: CASTQDRQGNYGYTF. In DNA form, the CDR3 reads TGCGCCAGCACACAGGATCGCCAGGGGAACTATGGCTACACCTTC.

There are a few counts of this clonotype. V is TRBV20-1 and J is TRBJ2-7, with D possibly TRBD1 on 8 matching bases. V lost 5 bases and J lost 1, with 15 bases in between. Germline CDR1 DFQATT, CDR2 SNEGSKA (reference sequence). This CDR3 is built from 14 residues. The DNA of the CDR3 is TGCAGTGCTTTTACAGGGGGGGGTTCCTACGAGCAGTACTTC. It codes for CSAFTGGGSYEQYF.

The chain joins TRBV11-1 to TRBJ2-3, with unresolved D. The CDR3 has 12 residues. Deletions cut 4 bases from V and 8 bases from J, with 10 bases between. Germline V lookup: CDR1 SGHAT, CDR2 FQDESV (reference sequence). The CDR3 DNA reads as TGTGCCAGCAGCTCCCGACCGAGTACGCAGTATTTT. Translated, it gives CASSSRPSTQYF.

This clonotype came up a few times. The V call is TRBV28, the J call TRBJ2-1; D is possibly TRBD2 (5 bases). Trimming took off 5 bases at V and 0 bases at J, with 11 bases between the two ends. Germline V CDR1 and CDR2: MDHEN, SYDVKM. The CDR3 length is 15 residues. CDR3 sequence (DNA): TGTGCCAGCAGTCTACTAGTGAGCTCCTACAATGAGCAGTTCTTC. Residues: CASSLLVSSYNEQFF. Filled out from reference TRBV28 and TRBJ2-1, the complete variable domain reads DVKVTQSSRYLVKRTGEKVFLECVQDMDHENMFWYRQDPGLGLRLIYFSYDVKMKEKGDIPEGYSVSREKKERFSLILESASTNQTSMYLCASSLLVSSYNEQFFGPGTRLTVL.

The genes are TRBV7-9 and TRBJ1-4, with D tentatively TRBD1 (6 bases). Trimming took off 0 bases at V and 8 bases at J, with 13 bases between the two ends. CDR1 is SEHNR and CDR2 is FQNEAQ in the germline V gene (reference sequence). The CDR3 contains 15 residues. In DNA, the CDR3 is TGTGCCAGCAGCTTAGCTATGGGGGGCAGAGAAAAACTGTTTTTT. Its translation is CASSLAMGGREKLFF. The full variable domain, its missing parts supplied by reference TRBV7-9 and TRBJ1-4, is DTGVSQNPRHKITKRGQNVTFRCDPISEHNRLYWYRQTLGQGPEFLTYFQNEAQLEKSRLLSDRFSAERPKGSFSTLEIQRTEQGDSAMYLCASSLAMGGREKLFFGSGTQLSVL.

The gene calls are TRBV7-9 and TRBJ1-5; D is perhaps TRBD1 (5 bases). Germline V CDR1 and CDR2: SEHNR, FQNEAQ (reference sequence). The CDR3 extends over 13 amino acids. V was pared by 5 bases and J by 6 bases, with 11 bases between. For the CDR3, the DNA is TGTGCCAGCAGCGGACAAACAGGTCAGCCCCAGCATTTT. Protein sequence: CASSGQTGQPQHF. Using reference TRBV7-9 and TRBJ1-5 for the parts outside the CDR3, the full variable domain is DTGVSQNPRHKITKRGQNVTFRCDPISEHNRLYWYRQTLGQGPEFLTYFQNEAQLEKSRLLSDRFSAERPKGSFSTLEIQRTEQGDSAMYLCASSGQTGQPQHFGDGTRLSIL.

The chain carries TRBV27 and TRBJ2-1; unclear D gene. The germline V gene encodes CDR1 MNHEY and CDR2 SMNVEV (reference sequence). The ends were cut back, 0 bases at V and 0 bases at J, with 9 bases in the middle. CDR3 size: 16 residues. The CDR3 nucleotides read TGTGCCAGCAGTTTATCGCCAGCGTTCTCCTACAATGAGCAGTTCTTC. Residues: CASSLSPAFSYNEQFF.